Listed here are 23 T cell receptor beta chains from one sample, sequenced in a study of tumor and adjacent non-tumor tissue in lung cancer. The template was RNA from unsorted bulk tissue. This non-tumor lung sample came from over 3 cm beyond the tumor edge. TCRbeta libraries were built with three rounds of nested PCR, modified from ARM-PCR. TCRdb called the multiplex PCR reads again in MiXCR, with one record for every CDR3 protein. The table includes 60,000 to 80,000 distinct CDR3 sequences, 55% to 70% detected once. The sequencing sample was made of distant non-tumor lung tissue. The receptors stem from a woman in her forties or fifties with non-small cell lung cancer.

Comments on this clonotype: Relative to the germline gene, one junction end is altered; a read error may explain this. V gene TRBV6-5 combines with J gene TRBJ2-1; no clear D gene. Germline V gene sequence: CDR1 MNHEY, CDR2 SVGAGI. CDR3 length: 13 residues. The CDR3 loop is CASNYSMIGEEFF. In DNA, the CDR3 is TGTGCCAGCAATTACTCGATGATCGGCGAGGAGTTCTTC.

About this clonotype: Relative to the germline gene, one junction end is altered; a read error may explain this. The chain joins TRBV11-1 to TRBJ2-3, with unresolved D. CDR3 length: 15 residues. CDR1 SGHAT and CDR2 FQDESV come from the germline V gene (reference sequence). CDR3 sequence reads: CGSRFSVGSTDTQCF. The CDR3 DNA reads as TGTGGCAGCAGATTCTCTGTGGGGTCCACAGATACGCAGTGTTTT.

As for this clonotype: The CDR3 carries no conserved terminal phenylalanine or tryptophan, so it likely arises from a read error. The rearrangement joins TRBV6-1 to TRBJ2-7, with D perhaps matching TRBD1 (6 bases). This CDR3 is 13 amino acids long. CDR1 and CDR2 (germline): MNHNS, SASEGT. In DNA form, the CDR3 reads TGTGCCATCAGTGAAACAGGGATCCACGAGCAGTACTTA. This sequence encodes CAISETGIHEQYL.

Points on this clonotype: Given a much more abundant clone one base away, this may be a read error. The chain recombines TRBV28 with TRBJ2-5; 8 bases align to TRBD1. In germline, CDR1 is MDHEN, CDR2 SYDVKM. This CDR3 has 16 amino acids. The CDR3 DNA is TGTGCCAGCAGTTTAAGGCAGGGGGCGCTTTATGAGACCCAGTGCTTC. It is translated as CASSLRQGALYETQCF.

Concerning this clonotype itself: Being one base from a much bigger clone, this may be a read error. Because it lacks the conserved phenylalanine or tryptophan at the end, this CDR3 is likely a read error. The chain combines TRBV20-1 with TRBJ2-2; D gene uncertain. Trimming stripped 5 bases from V and 6 bases from J, with 7 bases between. The germline CDR1 and CDR2 sequences are DFQATT and SNEGSKA (reference sequence). There are 11 residues in the CDR3. The CDR3 bases are TGCAGTGCTTATAGGGCCGGGGAGCTGTTTTAT. It encodes CSAYRAGELFY.

The sample holds many counts of this clonotype. The chain combines TRBV20-1 with TRBJ2-1, with TRBD2 matching over 14 bases. Germline V gene data show CDR1 as DFQATT and CDR2 as SNEGSKA (reference sequence). The CDR3 totals 15 residues. V lost 3 bases, J lost 10 bases, and 8 bases stayed unmatched. CDR3 sequence: CSASDGLAGGREQFF. CDR3 nucleotide sequence: TGCAGTGCTAGCGATGGACTAGCGGGAGGTCGGGAGCAGTTCTTC.

About this clonotype: A single base separates this from a much larger clone, so it may be a read error. The rearrangement joins TRBV6-5 to TRBJ2-1; 12 bases match TRBD2. Germline trimming cut 4 bases from V and 6 bases from J; bases unmatched to any gene: 10. This CDR3 is built from 17 residues. CDR1 MNHEY and CDR2 SVGAGI come from the germline V gene. CDR3 sequence reads: CASSSGGLAGSFNEQFF. CDR3 in DNA: TGTGCCAGCAGTTCCGGAGGACTAGCGGGATCTTTCAATGAGCAGTTCTTC.

In its sample, this clonotype was seen once. Relative to the germline gene, one junction end is altered; a read error may explain this. J is TRBJ1-6 and V is TRBV11-2; D is unclear. Germline-derived CDR1 and CDR2 are SGHAT and FQNNGV. The CDR3 spans 13 residues. CDR3 sequence: CASSLGDSSPLNF. The CDR3 bases are TGTGCCAGCAGCTTAGGGGATAGTTCACCCCTCAACTTT.

With respect to this clonotype: The junction departs from germline at one end; a sequencing error may be responsible. The chain couples TRBV28 to TRBJ2-6; D might be TRBD2 (5 bases). Looked up from germline, CDR1 is MDHEN and CDR2 is SYDVKM. This CDR3 is 17 amino acids long. DNA of the CDR3: TGTGCCAGCAGTTTCGGAGGCACGGGCTCTAGGGCCAACGTCCTGACTTTC. It translates to CASSFGGTGSRANVLTF.

This clonotype turned up a few times. A much larger clone differs by one base, so this may be a read error. The chain recombines TRBV4-2 with TRBJ2-5, with D perhaps given as TRBD1 or TRBD2 (6 bases each). Germline-derived CDR1 and CDR2 are LGHNA and YNFKEQ. CDR3 length: 16 amino acids. The CDR3 DNA reads as TGTGCCAACAGCCAGGCCCACGGGGGCCACCAAGAGACCCAGTACTTC. It codes for CANSQAHGGHQETQYF.

Concerning this clonotype itself: This could be a read error, since a much larger clone is one nucleotide away. CDR3 sequence: CSVPVVGDYNEQFF. The CDR3 nucleotides read TGCAGTGTTCCAGTCGTCGGCGATTACAATGAGCAGTTCTTC. The chain uses TRBV20-1 and TRBJ2-1, with D unclear. V shed 7 bases and J shed 4 bases, with 17 bases lying between them. The CDR3 is 14 residues long. Per the germline V gene, CDR1 is DFQATT and CDR2 is SNEGSKA (reference sequence).

This sequence joins TRBV11-1 and TRBJ2-5; 10 positions match TRBD2. Germline CDR1 reads SGHAT; CDR2 reads FQDESV (reference sequence). Trimming removed 10 bases from V and 2 bases from J; junction bases left unmatched: 13. The CDR3 totals 16 residues. CDR3 loop: CAIRKPGLAYQETQYF. Written as DNA, the CDR3 is TGTGCCATCAGAAAACCGGGACTAGCGTATCAAGAGACCCAGTACTTC.

The genes are TRBV20-1 and TRBJ1-6, with TRBD1 as a possible D gene (6 bases). This CDR3 spans 15 amino acids. Trimming stripped 8 bases from V and 8 bases from J, with 22 bases between. Germline assignment: CDR1 DFQATT and CDR2 SNEGSKA (reference sequence). CDR3 sequence: CSTRDRGRGDSPLHF. DNA for the CDR3: TGCAGTACCAGAGATAGGGGCAGGGGAGATTCACCCCTCCACTTT.

Points on this clonotype: This clone may be a read error of a much larger clone one base away. The chain combines TRBV12-3 or TRBV12-4 with TRBJ2-2; no firm D call. V was shortened by 6 bases and J by 9 bases, with 17 bases between the two germline ends. The CDR3 has 14 amino acids. The CDR3 sequence: CASSIQSDGWELFF. The DNA for the CDR3 is TGTGCCAGCAGCATTCAATCGGACGGCTGGGAGCTGTTTTTT.

Only one count was recorded for this clonotype. A read error is possible here, since a much larger clone lies one base away. The chain carries TRBV5-4 and TRBJ1-2, with D perhaps matching TRBD1 (6 bases). Germline V gene lookup returns CDR1 SGHNT and CDR2 YYREEE (reference sequence). Between the trimmed V and J ends, which lost 4 bases and 8 bases, there was a span of 21 bases. The CDR3 runs to 15 residues. CDR3 in DNA: TGTGCCAGCAGCCCGGATTGGGGGGCCGGGGAGGGCTACACCTTC. It codes for CASSPDWGAGEGYTF. Using reference TRBV5-4 and TRBJ1-2 for the parts outside the CDR3, the full variable domain is ETGVTQSPTHLIKTRGQQVTLRCSSQSGHNTVSWYQQALGQGPQFIFQYYREEENGRGNFPPRFSGLQFPNYSSELNVNALELDDSALYLCASSPDWGAGEGYTFGSGTRLTVV.

Details on this clonotype: This may be a read error: a much more frequent sequence differs by one nucleotide. This sequence joins TRBV5-6 and TRBJ2-5; D not certain. CDR1 SGHDT and CDR2 YYEEEE come from the germline V gene. The CDR3 length is 13 residues. V shed 0 bases and J shed 7 bases, with 10 bases lying between them. DNA for the CDR3: TGTGCCAGCAGCTTGGGAGAGTGGGGGACCCAGTACTTC. Translated, it gives CASSLGEWGTQYF.

The chain recombines TRBV6-6 with TRBJ1-1; tentative D call: TRBD1 (6 bases). The CDR3 is 14 amino acids. CDR1 MNHNY and CDR2 SVGAGI come from the germline V gene (reference sequence). Here the CDR3 reads CVSGRETGHTEAFF. In nucleotides, the CDR3 is TGTGTAAGCGGCCGAGAGACAGGCCATACTGAAGCTTTCTTT.

In regard to this clonotype: This CDR3 is missing its conserved last phenylalanine or tryptophan, likely due to a read error. The chain has TRBV29-1 and TRBJ1-1, with a possible D match to TRBD1 (6 bases). Germline-derived CDR1 and CDR2 are SQVTM and ANQGSEA. This CDR3 is 14 amino acids long. CDR3 residues: CSVVGDNAYTEAFS. As DNA, the CDR3 is TGCAGCGTTGTGGGGGACAATGCGTACACTGAGGCTTTCTCT.

This clonotype has a count of ten or more. This chain links TRBV12-3 or TRBV12-4 with TRBJ1-5; a possible D gene is TRBD1 (6 bases). The CDR3 is 14 residues long. The V end lost 6 bases, the J end lost 4 bases, and 13 bases lay between the germline ends. CDR3 bases: TGTGCCAGCAGACAAATACAGGGTAATCAGCCCCAGCATTTT. Translating gives CASRQIQGNQPQHF.

Comments on this clonotype: Mismatch with germline at one junction end may stem from a read error. The chain joins TRBV11-2 to TRBJ2-6; no clear D gene. Germline lookup yields CDR1 SGHAT and CDR2 FQNNGV. This CDR3 is built from 18 residues. CDR3 nucleotides: TGTACCAGCAACTTAGATGGGCAGGCAAACTCTGTGGCCAACGTCCTGACTTTC. It yields the protein CTSNLDGQANSVANVLTF. Full variable domain (remainder filled in from reference TRBV11-2 and TRBJ2-6): EAGVAQSPRYKIIEKRQSVAFWCNPISGHATLYWYQQILGQGPKLLIQFQNNGVVDDSQLPKDRFSAERLKGVDSTLKIQPAKLEDSAVYLCTSNLDGQANSVANVLTFGAGSRLTVL.

The rearrangement links TRBV12-3 or TRBV12-4 to TRBJ1-4; TRBD1 matches 8 bases. The trim removed 2 bases at V and 4 bases at J, leaving 9 bases unmatched. The CDR3 length is 17 residues. The CDR3 sequence is CASSLTGTGRLNEKLFF. In DNA form, the CDR3 reads TGTGCCAGCAGTTTAACCGGGACAGGTCGGCTTAATGAAAAACTGTTTTTT.

About this clonotype itself: One end of the junction varies from germline; a read error may be responsible. The rearrangement uses TRBV7-8 and TRBJ2-1; perhaps D is TRBD1 or TRBD2 (5 bases each). The CDR3 contains 15 residues. Germline CDR1 reads SGHVS; CDR2 reads FQNEAQ. The CDR3: CASSPGARMYNEQFF. The CDR3 nucleotides read TGTGCCAGCAGCCCCGGGGCGCGGATGTACAATGAACAGTTCTTC.

For this clonotype: A junction end diverges from the germline sequence, so it may reflect a read error. V gene TRBV11-2 combines with J gene TRBJ2-2; D possibly corresponds to TRBD2 (5 bases). Germline-derived CDR1 and CDR2 are SGHAT and FQNNGV. The length of the CDR3 is 14 residues. CDR3 loop: CPSSRVAAAGKLFF. CDR3 nucleotide sequence: TGTCCCAGCAGCCGCGTTGCGGCGGCCGGGAAGCTGTTTTTT.